This T cell receptor beta chain came from a study of blood T cell repertoires in COVID-19. Study as a whole: Two negative PCRs, clearance, or symptom resolution had been documented for recovered Cohort 3 donors. PBMCs, B-cell-depleted T cells, or T cells provided the cDNA or gDNA that made up the material. Sites in the United States, Italy and Spain provided acute and convalescent COVID-19 samples.

Method: immunoSEQ multiplex PCR; TCRdb's copy keeps in-frame clones and lacks some. This table holds about 210,000 clones, about 88% found once. V shed 2 bases and J 5 bases; nucleotides not matched to a gene: 6. CDR3 length equals 15 residues. Input material: PBMCs or T cells enriched from blood (not recorded which). The sequence came from a woman aged 40 to 49 in a cohort exposed to, infected with or recovered from COVID-19 (not recorded which). This chain links TRBV5-3 with TRBJ2-1; TRBD2 matches 8 bases. TRBV5-3 is classed as an ORF, of uncertain function. The CDR3 nucleotides read TGTGCCAGAAGCTTCCACGGGGGGGCAAACAATGAGCAGTTCTTC. It specifies CARSFHGGANNEQFF.